The next 19 T cell receptor beta chains were all read from a single sample in a study of response to subunit inactivated influenza vaccine. TCRdb analysed the RT-PCR reads with MiXCR anew, one entry per CDR3 protein. In the table there are about 620,000 distinct CDR3 sequences, 11% of which are singletons. These same data were also listed under a study on T cells expressing NK-cell markers. As that report states: Production of TCR beta cDNA relied on 5'RACE template switching with UMIs.

The starting material was PBMCs from blood, obtained on the day of vaccination. The receptors stem from a man aged 50-59 years who received an inactivated influenza vaccine.

The chain links TRBV7-2 to TRBJ2-5; D is tentatively TRBD1 or TRBD2 (6 bases each). The CDR3 spans 14 residues. Germline V gives CDR1 SGHTA, CDR2 FQGNSA. V lost 5 bases and J 2 bases, leaving 12 bases between the germline ends. The CDR3 here is CASSGGAGQETQYF. The CDR3 region has the DNA TGTGCCAGCAGCGGGGGCGCGGGACAAGAGACCCAGTACTTC.

This clonotype was observed a few times. The chain is built from TRBV6-2 or TRBV6-3 and TRBJ2-7; 8 bases agree with TRBD1. Trimming cost V 3 bases and J 4 bases; bases outside gene matches: 8. The CDR3 has 15 amino acids. In germline, CDR1 is MNHEY, CDR2 SVGEGT. In DNA, the CDR3 is TGTGCCAGCAGTTATTGGAGGACAGGGAGGTACGAGCAGTACTTC. This translates into CASSYWRTGRYEQYF.

The chain employs TRBV20-1 and TRBJ2-1, with TRBD2 matching over 7 bases. This CDR3 contains 14 residues. The J segment lost 5 bases and the V segment lost 4 bases, leaving 8 bases of the junction unmatched. Germline-derived CDR1 and CDR2 are DFQATT and SNEGSKA (reference sequence). DNA for the CDR3: TGCAGTGCTATGGCGGGACTAACCAACAATGAGCAGTTCTTC. Its translation: CSAMAGLTNNEQFF.

The chain combines TRBV7-8 with TRBJ2-2, with a weak D call TRBD2 (5 bases). In germline, CDR1 is SGHVS, CDR2 FQNEAQ. Trimming left V 6 bases short and J 1 base short, with 9 bases between. The CDR3 spans 14 residues. CDR3 nucleotides: TGTGCCAGCAGGGAAAGCGGGAACACCGGGGAGCTGTTTTTT. Translating gives CASRESGNTGELFF. The full variable domain, completed using reference TRBV7-8 and TRBJ2-2, is GAGVSQSPRYKVAKRGQDVALRCDPISGHVSLFWYQQALGQGPEFLTYFQNEAQLDKSGLPSDRFFAERPEGSVSTLKIQRTQQEDSAVYLCASRESGNTGELFFGEGSRLTVL.

The gene calls are TRBV12-3 or TRBV12-4 and TRBJ1-5, with 12 bases identical to TRBD1. J was trimmed by 11 bases and V by 0 bases; bases with no gene match: 5. The CDR3 has 15 amino acids. The CDR3 loop is CASSLAGTGGSSQHF. The CDR3 coding sequence is TGTGCCAGCAGTTTAGCGGGGACAGGGGGCTCGTCCCAGCATTTT.

The V gene is TRBV7-8, the J gene TRBJ2-7, with 10 bases matching TRBD2. Looked up from germline, CDR1 is SGHVS and CDR2 is FQNEAQ. The CDR3 runs to 16 residues. Germline trimming cut 4 bases from V and 5 bases from J; bases unmatched to any gene: 11. The CDR3: CASSYTGTSVYNEQYF. For the CDR3, the DNA is TGTGCCAGCAGCTATACCGGGACTAGCGTGTATAACGAGCAGTACTTC.

There are many counts of this clonotype. The V gene is TRBV28, the J gene TRBJ1-5; no reliable D call. The germline CDR1 and CDR2 sequences are MDHEN and SYDVKM. The CDR3 runs 15 residues. Trimming took 2 bases from V and 0 from J, leaving 8 bases between them. This CDR3 is CASSLLRNSNQPQHF. The CDR3 DNA reads TGTGCCAGCAGTTTACTTAGGAATAGCAATCAGCCCCAGCATTTT.

The chain couples TRBV7-6 to TRBJ2-7, with 7 bases aligning to TRBD1. The CDR3 is 14 residues long. Unmatched junction bases numbered 8, after V lost 6 bases and J lost 3 bases. CDR1 SGHVS and CDR2 FNYEAQ come from the germline V gene. Written as DNA, the CDR3 is TGTGCCAGCAGTCAGGGACAGAACCTCTACGAGCAGTACTTC. Amino acids: CASSQGQNLYEQYF. Variable domain in full (rest from reference TRBV7-6 and TRBJ2-7): GAGVSQSPRYKVTKRGQDVALRCDPISGHVSLYWYRQALGQGPEFLTYFNYEAQQDKSGLPNDRFSAERPEGSISTLTIQRTEQRDSAMYRCASSQGQNLYEQYFGPGTRLTVT.

This clonotype turned up a few times. CDR3 DNA sequence: TGTGCCAGCAGCCAAGATTCCGTGGCTCCGACTCAAGAGACCCAGTACTTC. Protein sequence: CASSQDSVAPTQETQYF. The J gene is TRBJ2-5, the V gene TRBV3-1; D remains unclear. The V end lost 0 bases, the J end lost 2 bases, and 16 bases lay between the germline ends. Germline assignment: CDR1 LGHDT and CDR2 YNNKEL (reference sequence). CDR3 length: 17 residues.

The J gene is TRBJ2-7, the V gene TRBV6-5; no reliable D call. Trimming cost V 5 bases and J 8 bases, with 10 bases left between them. Per the germline V gene, CDR1 is MNHEY and CDR2 is SVGAGI. The CDR3 has 11 amino acids. The CDR3 is CASSQDRKQYF. In nucleotides, the CDR3 is TGTGCCAGCAGTCAGGACCGAAAGCAGTACTTC.

The V call is TRBV4-3, the J call TRBJ2-3, with unresolved D. This CDR3 spans 13 amino acids. The V end was cut by 5 bases, the J end by 4 bases, with 10 bases between. Germline V CDR1 and CDR2: LGHNA, YSLEER. CDR3 DNA: TGCGCCAGCAGCGGCAGGATTTCAGATACGCAGTATTTT. Translating gives CASSGRISDTQYF.

This clonotype was observed at least ten times. The CDR3 here is CASSLASYQETQYF. CDR3 nucleotides: TGCGCCAGCAGCTTGGCTAGCTACCAAGAGACCCAGTACTTC. The chain has TRBV5-1 and TRBJ2-5; possible D gene TRBD2, 5 bases. This CDR3 has 14 residues. V was shortened by 0 bases and J by 0 bases, with 6 bases between the two germline ends. Germline loops: CDR1 SGHRS, CDR2 YFSETQ.

Written as DNA, the CDR3 is TGCAGTGCCTCACTAGCGGACAGCCTCCGTTACGAGCAGTACTTC. This sequence encodes CSASLADSLRYEQYF. The chain joins TRBV20-1 to TRBJ2-7; 8 bases line up with TRBD2. Germline lookup yields CDR1 DFQATT and CDR2 SNEGSKA (reference sequence). This CDR3 is 15 amino acids long. The junction had 14 bases not matched to a gene; V was cut back by 6 bases and J by 4 bases.

V gene TRBV20-1 combines with J gene TRBJ2-5, with TRBD1 identical over 7 bases. Germline CDR1 DFQATT, CDR2 SNEGSKA (reference sequence). Trimming cost V 3 bases and J 4 bases; bases outside gene matches: 8. CDR3 length equals 14 residues. As DNA, the CDR3 is TGCAGTGCTAGGATGACAGGGCCCCGAGAGACCCAGTACTTC. This sequence encodes CSARMTGPRETQYF.

J is TRBJ2-1 and V is TRBV6-2 or TRBV6-3; 10 nucleotides align to TRBD2. This CDR3 is 16 amino acids long. Germline CDR1 reads MNHEY; CDR2 reads SVGEGT. V lost 6 bases to trimming and J lost 2 bases; unmatched junction nucleotides: 7. The CDR3 nucleotides are TGTGCCAGCAGGTCTAGCGGGGGCATGCCCTACAATGAGCAGTTCTTC. Its protein is CASRSSGGMPYNEQFF.

The genes are TRBV29-1 and TRBJ2-7, with D perhaps given as TRBD1 or TRBD2 (6 bases each). The germline CDR1 and CDR2 sequences are SQVTM and ANQGSEA. V shed 3 bases and J shed 7 bases, with 13 bases lying between them. This CDR3 is 12 amino acids long. The CDR3 spells CSVDPGAGEQYF. The CDR3 coding sequence is TGCAGCGTTGATCCGGGGGCTGGGGAGCAGTACTTC.

This clonotype was detected many times. The genes are TRBV27 and TRBJ2-1, with D tentatively TRBD1 (6 bases). V was pared by 4 bases and J by 7 bases, with 11 bases between. The CDR3 length is 13 residues. Germline CDR1 and CDR2: MNHEY and SMNVEV (reference sequence). CDR3: CASSSGQRNEQFF. The CDR3 region has the DNA TGTGCCAGCAGTTCCGGACAGAGGAATGAGCAGTTCTTC.

The table lists this clonotype with many counts. The chain combines TRBV5-1 with TRBJ2-7; 7 nucleotides agree with TRBD1. V was clipped by 4 bases and J by 4 bases; unmatched bases: 8. Per the germline V gene, CDR1 is SGHRS and CDR2 is YFSETQ. The CDR3 totals 14 residues. The CDR3 nucleotides are TGCGCCAGCAGCCGAGGACAGGTTCGGTACGAGCAGTACTTC. It yields the protein CASSRGQVRYEQYF.

The rearrangement uses TRBV12-3 or TRBV12-4 and TRBJ1-5, with 9 bases identical to TRBD1. This CDR3 is built from 14 residues. V lost 6 bases, J lost 5 bases, and 5 bases stayed unmatched. The CDR3 region has the DNA TGTGCCAGCAGCCTAACAGGGGGCTATCAGCCCCAGCATTTT. It codes for CASSLTGGYQPQHF.